This TCR beta chain was captured in a study of blood T cells in healthy people across ages. It was with a sample-barcoded 5' primer and a J-beta primer mix that a second PCR of roughly 7 to 12 cycles was run. TCRdb reanalysed the 5' RACE reads using MiXCR and keeps one entry per CDR3 protein. Seen here are about 760,000 distinct CDR3 sequences, roughly 50% observed once, and the top ten hold under 30%. Study outcomes and limitations: Researchers judged that diversity estimates from one million T cells fell short of true values. Long-lived donors carried more naive CD4+ cells and greater diversity than aged donors.

This clonotype occurred a few times. As yet, its antigen is unknown. This TCR was sampled from a man in his forties in good health. The sample consisted of blood.

This chain's CDR3 is CASSQPDRPSLVETQYF. DNA of the CDR3: TGTGCCAGCAGCCAACCTGACAGGCCGTCTTTGGTCGAGACCCAGTACTTC. J is TRBJ2-5 and V is TRBV14, with a weak D call TRBD1 (6 bases). This CDR3 contains 17 residues. Trimming left V 2 bases short and J 5 bases short, with 21 bases between. Germline values: CDR1 SGHDN, CDR2 FVKESK.